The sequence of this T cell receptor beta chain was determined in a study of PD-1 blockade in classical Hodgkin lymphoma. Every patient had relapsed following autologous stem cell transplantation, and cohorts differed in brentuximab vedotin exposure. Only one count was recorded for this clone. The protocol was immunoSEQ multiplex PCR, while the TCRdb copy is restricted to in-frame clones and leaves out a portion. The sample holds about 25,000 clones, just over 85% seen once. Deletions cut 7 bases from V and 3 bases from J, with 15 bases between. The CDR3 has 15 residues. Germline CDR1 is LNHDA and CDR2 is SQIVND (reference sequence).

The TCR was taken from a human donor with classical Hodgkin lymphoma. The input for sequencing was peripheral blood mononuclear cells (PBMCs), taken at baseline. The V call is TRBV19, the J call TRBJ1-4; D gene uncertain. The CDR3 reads CASKPVGAANEKLFF. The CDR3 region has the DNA TGTGCCAGTAAACCAGTCGGTGCGGCTAATGAAAAACTGTTTTTT.